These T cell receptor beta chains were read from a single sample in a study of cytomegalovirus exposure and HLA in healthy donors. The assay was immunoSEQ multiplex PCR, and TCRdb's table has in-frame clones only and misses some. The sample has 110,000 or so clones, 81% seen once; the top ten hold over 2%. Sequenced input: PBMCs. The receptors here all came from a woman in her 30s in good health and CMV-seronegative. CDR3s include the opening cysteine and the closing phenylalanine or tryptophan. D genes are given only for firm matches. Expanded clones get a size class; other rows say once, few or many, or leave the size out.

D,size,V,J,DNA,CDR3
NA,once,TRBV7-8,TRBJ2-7,TGTGCCAGCAAGGCGGGTCCGAGGTTGCTGGGGTACGAGCAGTACTTC,CASKAGPRLLGYEQYF
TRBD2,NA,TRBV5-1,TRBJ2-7,TGTGCCAGCAGCCCTGGACTAGCGGGGGGTGCTGAGCAGTACTTC,CASSPGLAGGAEQYF
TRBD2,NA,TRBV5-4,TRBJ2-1,TGTGCCAGCAGCTTATCGGGGGGCTCCTACAATGAGCAGTTCTTC,CASSLSGGSYNEQFF
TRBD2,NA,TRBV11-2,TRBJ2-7,TGTGCCAGCAGCTCCGGACTAGCGGACTACGAGCAGTACTTC,CASSSGLADYEQYF
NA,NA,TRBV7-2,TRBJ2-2,TGTGCCAGCAGCTTACGCGGAACCACCGGGGAGCTGTTTTTT,CASSLRGTTGELFF
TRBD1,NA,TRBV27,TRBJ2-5,TGTGCCAGCAGTCAGGGGGCCGGGGTCGGCGAGACCCAGTACTTC,CASSQGAGVGETQYF
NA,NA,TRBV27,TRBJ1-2,TGTGCCAGCAGTTCCGGGGGGGGAGGCGATGGCTACACCTTC,CASSSGGGGDGYTF
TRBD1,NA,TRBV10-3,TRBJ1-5,TGTGCCATCAGTGAACAGGGGAACGATCAGCCCCAGCATTTT,CAISEQGNDQPQHF
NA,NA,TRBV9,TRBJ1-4,TGTGCCAGCAGCTCCGGACAGCTAACAAGTAATGAAAAACTGTTTTTT,CASSSGQLTSNEKLFF
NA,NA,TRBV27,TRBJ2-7,TGTGCCAGCAACACACAGGGCTCACCCTACGAGCAGTACTTC,CASNTQGSPYEQYF
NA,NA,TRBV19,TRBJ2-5,TGTGCCAGTCAAAGCGGAGCTCGGGAGACCCAGTACTTC,CASQSGARETQYF
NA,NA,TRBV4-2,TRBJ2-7,TGTGCCAGCAGCCAAGGAGCAGGGAGGTACGAGCAGTACTTC,CASSQGAGRYEQYF
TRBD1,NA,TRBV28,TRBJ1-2,TGTGCCAGCGCCAGACAGGGCTATGGCTACACCTTC,CASARQGYGYTF
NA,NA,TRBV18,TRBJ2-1,TGTGCCAGCTCACCACCGACAAGCAATGAGCAGTTCTTC,CASSPPTSNEQFF
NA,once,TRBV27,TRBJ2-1,TGTGCCAGCAGTTTTTCACTCAATGAGCAGTTCTTC,CASSFSLNEQFF
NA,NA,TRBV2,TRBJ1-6,TGTGCCAGCAAAGAGCAGGGGATTTCACCCCTCCACTTT,CASKEQGISPLHF
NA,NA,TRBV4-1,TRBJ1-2,TGCGCCAGCAGGTCCCAGGGGCAGCAGGACTATGGCTACACCTTC,CASRSQGQQDYGYTF